This passage covers 20 T cell receptor beta chains from one sample sequenced in a study of blood T cell repertoires in COVID-19. TCRdb's table, derived via immunoSEQ multiplex PCR, lists solely in-frame clones and lacks some. The sample shows a few hundred thousand clones, more than 70% of them seen only once. The specimen was peripheral blood. The receptors come from a woman between 45 and 60 years old with acute or convalescent COVID-19.

V gene TRBV2 combines with J gene TRBJ2-1; 10 nucleotides align to TRBD2. The CDR3 totals 12 residues. Per germline, CDR1 SNHLY and CDR2 FYNNEI. The junction had 2 bases not matched to a gene; V was cut back by 7 bases and J by 8 bases. This CDR3 is CASILAGDEQFF. CDR3 DNA sequence: TGTGCCAGCATCCTAGCGGGAGATGAGCAGTTCTTC.

The J gene is TRBJ1-3, the V gene TRBV19; no clear D gene. Trimming took off 7 bases at V and 0 bases at J, with 10 bases between the two ends. CDR1 is LNHDA, CDR2 SQIVND, per germline (reference sequence). This CDR3 has 14 residues. CDR3 sequence: CASIRRSSGNTIYF. Written as DNA, the CDR3 is TGTGCCAGTATACGACGGAGCTCTGGAAACACCATATATTTT.

The rearrangement uses TRBV7-2 and TRBJ2-5; 12 bases agree with TRBD2. From germline, CDR1 is SGHTA and CDR2 FQGNSA. V gave up 5 bases and J gave up 2 bases; unmatched junction bases: 15. This CDR3 spans 19 amino acids. The CDR3: CASSPRDWTSGKIQETQYF. The DNA of the CDR3 is TGTGCCAGCAGCCCACGCGATTGGACTAGCGGGAAAATACAAGAGACCCAGTACTTC.

This clone was observed once. The chain uses TRBV4-1 and TRBJ1-5, with 10 nucleotides matching TRBD1. Per germline, CDR1 MGHRA and CDR2 YSYEKL. This CDR3 contains 15 residues. V was pared by 2 bases and J by 5 bases, with 3 bases of the junction left unmatched. CDR3 bases: TGCGCCAGCAGCCAACCGGACAGGGGGTATCAGCCCCAGCATTTT. Translation gives CASSQPDRGYQPQHF.

The V and J genes are TRBV30 and TRBJ1-1, with 7 positions matching TRBD1. Trimming cost V 5 bases and J 5 bases; bases outside gene matches: 11. The CDR3 runs 14 residues. CDR1 is GTSNPN, CDR2 SVGIG, per germline (reference sequence). The CDR3 DNA sequence: TGTGCCTGGTTCCCGGGACAGCTAGGGACTGAAGCTTTCTTT. As protein: CAWFPGQLGTEAFF. The complete variable domain, with remaining parts taken from reference TRBV30 and TRBJ1-1, reads SQTIHQWPATLVQPVGSPLSLECTVEGTSNPNLYWYRQAAGRGLQLLFYSVGIGQISSEVPQNLSASRPQDRQFILSSKKLLLSDSGFYLCAWFPGQLGTEAFFGQGTRLTVV.

The chain links TRBV30 to TRBJ2-5, with 7 bases aligning to TRBD1. Germline V gene sequence: CDR1 GTSNPN, CDR2 SVGIG (reference sequence). V shed 3 bases and J 3 bases; nucleotides not matched to a gene: 4. There are 13 residues in the CDR3. CDR3 sequence (DNA): TGTGCCTGGAGCCGGGACAGAGAAGAGACCCAGTACTTC. It encodes CAWSRDREETQYF.

The V gene is TRBV11-2, the J gene TRBJ1-6; no reliable D call. CDR1 is SGHAT, CDR2 FQNNGV, per germline. The CDR3 covers 14 residues. Trimming stripped 1 base from V and 7 bases from J, with 8 bases between. CDR3 DNA sequence: TGTGCCAGCAGCTTAGTTGCGGCCAATTCACCCCTCCACTTT. Translating gives CASSLVAANSPLHF.

V usage is TRBV21-1 and J usage is TRBJ1-2; the DNA was not used to check the table's D call, TRBD1. TRBV21-1 is a listed pseudogene. The CDR3 extends over 15 amino acids. CDR3 loop: CASTSSTGLPGGYTF. CDR3 DNA: TGTGCCAGCACCTCTTCCACAGGGCTGCCGGGCGGCTACACCTTC.

V usage is TRBV9 and J usage is TRBJ1-1; 9 nucleotides match TRBD1. CDR1 SGDLS and CDR2 YYNGEE come from the germline V gene. Losses at the gene ends were 0 bases for V and 1 base for J; bases not matched to a gene: 13. The CDR3 runs 19 residues. The CDR3 spells CASSVGVMPGQGPNTEAFF. The DNA for the CDR3 is TGTGCCAGCAGCGTAGGAGTCATGCCGGGACAGGGCCCGAACACTGAAGCTTTCTTT.

The chain joins TRBV7-3 to TRBJ2-2; TRBD1 might be the D (6 bases). This CDR3 has 14 amino acids. CDR1 and CDR2 (germline): SGHTA, FQGTGA. Between the trimmed V and J ends, which lost 5 bases and 7 bases, there was a span of 14 bases. The CDR3 is CASSPMSGVGELFF. CDR3 bases: TGTGCCAGCAGCCCCATGTCAGGGGTCGGGGAGCTGTTTTTT.

V is TRBV6-2 or TRBV6-3 and J is TRBJ2-3; D remains ambiguous. The CDR3 sequence is 15 residues long. V lost 2 bases to trimming and J lost 0 bases, with 9 bases between them. Germline CDR1 is MNHEY and CDR2 is SVGEGT. The CDR3 DNA reads as TGTGCCAGCAGTTACGGCGGAAAGAGCACAGATACGCAGTATTTT. Translated: CASSYGGKSTDTQYF.

The gene calls are TRBV18 and TRBJ1-4; TRBD1 is a possible D gene (5 bases). Trimming removed 6 bases at V and 7 bases at J, with 12 bases between. The V gene's germline CDR1 is KGHSH and CDR2 LQKENI. CDR3 length: 13 amino acids. The CDR3 spells CASSPREREKLFF. CDR3 coding DNA: TGTGCCAGCTCCCCCAGGGAACGTGAAAAACTGTTTTTT.

The rearrangement links TRBV28 to TRBJ2-7, with a tentative D call TRBD2 (6 bases). Germline V gene sequence: CDR1 MDHEN, CDR2 SYDVKM. V lost 4 bases to trimming and J lost 0 bases, with 13 bases between them. The CDR3 consists of 15 residues. The CDR3 DNA reads as TGTGCCAGCAGTTGGGGCGGGACGCACTCCTACGAGCAGTACTTC. It yields the protein CASSWGGTHSYEQYF. The full variable domain, completed using reference TRBV28 and TRBJ2-7, is DVKVTQSSRYLVKRTGEKVFLECVQDMDHENMFWYRQDPGLGLRLIYFSYDVKMKEKGDIPEGYSVSREKKERFSLILESASTNQTSMYLCASSWGGTHSYEQYFGPGTRLTVT.

V is TRBV3-1 (or the pseudogene TRBV3-2) and J is TRBJ1-5; TRBD1 matches at 8 bases. The CDR3 extends over 15 amino acids. Looked up from germline, CDR1 is LGHDT and CDR2 is YNNKEL (reference sequence). V lost 0 bases to trimming and J lost 4 bases; unmatched junction nucleotides: 2. CDR3 region: CASSQDTGGNQPQHF. The CDR3 coding sequence is TGTGCCAGCAGCCAAGATACAGGGGGTAATCAGCCCCAGCATTTT.

The chain links TRBV7-2 to TRBJ2-7, with D unresolved. Looked up from germline, CDR1 is SGHTA and CDR2 is FQGNSA. The V end lost 3 bases, the J end lost 0 bases, and 3 bases lay between the germline ends. This CDR3 region has 12 residues. In DNA, the CDR3 is TGTGCCAGCAGCTTCAGCTCCTACGAGCAGTACTTC. Translation gives CASSFSSYEQYF.

This clone has only one observation. This chain links TRBV7-3 with TRBJ2-1; 8 bases are a match to TRBD1. The CDR3 covers 16 residues. V trimming: 0 bases; J trimming: 9 bases; junction bases outside the gene matches: 10. Per the germline V gene, CDR1 is SGHTA and CDR2 is FQGTGA. The CDR3 DNA reads as TGTGCCAGCAGCTTAACCCCGCAGGGGGCTCAGGGTGAGCAGTTCTTC. Translating gives CASSLTPQGAQGEQFF.

Points on this clone: This specimen includes other DNA sequences encoding the same CDR3. This chain links TRBV12-3 or TRBV12-4 with TRBJ2-5; weak D call: TRBD1 (5 bases). CDR3 length equals 11 residues. With 4 bases removed from V and 5 bases from J, the gap between germline ends came to 5 bases. This CDR3 reads CASSSGETQYF. CDR3 nucleotide sequence: TGTGCCAGCAGTTCAGGGGAGACCCAGTACTTC.

This chain links TRBV28 with TRBJ2-3; D gene ambiguous. The CDR3 is 16 amino acids. Germline V gives CDR1 MDHEN, CDR2 SYDVKM. V dropped 3 bases and J dropped 0 bases, with 13 bases sitting between them. Here the CDR3 reads CASSLLAPRSTDTQYF. The CDR3 bases are TGTGCCAGCAGTTTGTTGGCACCTCGTAGCACAGATACGCAGTATTTT.

The count of this clone is one. The chain recombines TRBV27 with TRBJ2-3, with 8 bases matching TRBD2. The CDR3 contains 18 residues. J was trimmed by 2 bases and V by 7 bases; bases with no gene match: 17. CDR1 is MNHEY, CDR2 SMNVEV, per germline (reference sequence). CDR3 sequence: CASTRISPLADFTDTQYF. CDR3 coding DNA: TGTGCCAGCACGAGAATATCCCCACTAGCGGACTTCACAGATACGCAGTATTTT.

V is TRBV29-1 and J is TRBJ2-5; a possible D gene is TRBD1 (6 bases). Germline V gives CDR1 SQVTM, CDR2 ANQGSEA. Trimming took off 4 bases at V and 1 base at J, with 19 bases between the two ends. The CDR3 totals 16 residues. This CDR3 reads CSVVGVQGNLQETQYF. CDR3 sequence (DNA): TGCAGCGTTGTTGGTGTGCAGGGGAATCTCCAAGAGACCCAGTACTTC.